This T cell receptor (beta chain) originates from a study of CD4+ T cells in melanoma. With respect to this clone: Its antigen remains unidentified.

CDR3 length equals 14 residues. CDR1 is SNHLY, CDR2 FYNNEI, per germline. Trimming left V 7 bases short and J 1 base short, with 11 bases between. General observations from the study: CD8+ T cell, macrophage and B cell function reportedly correlated with neoantigen-specific CD4+ T cells.

The assay was immunoSEQ multiplex PCR, and TCRdb's table has in-frame clones only and misses some. The profile shows 12,000 to 15,000 clones, 68% of them singletons. The sequence derives from a human donor with melanoma. Material: cells from a culture (not recorded whether cultured in vitro). The chain recombines TRBV2 with TRBJ2-1; D is perhaps TRBD2 (6 bases). The chain's CDR3 is CASKDYSSYNEQFF. The CDR3 DNA sequence: TGTGCCAGCAAGGACTACTCGTCCTACAATGAGCAGTTCTTC.